The clone carrying this TCR beta chain was seen a single time. The data originate from a study of blood T cell repertoires in COVID-19. Across the whole study: Some COVID-19 samples were acute and others convalescent; all came from the United States, Italy and Spain. In each case, the material was cDNA or gDNA derived from T cells, B-cell-depleted T cells, or PBMCs.

Authors' analysis steps: The authors estimated nucleated cell counts from reference gene primer amplification. Sequencing was performed with immunoSEQ multiplex PCR; in TCRdb, only in-frame clones are kept and a portion is missing. V and J calls and clone size follow that table, whereas D and trimming were derived from the DNA. The sample holds approximately 300,000 clones, around nine tenths seen once. The CDR3 is 14 amino acids. The J segment lost 4 bases and the V segment lost 5 bases, leaving 5 bases of the junction unmatched. Germline V gene sequence: CDR1 SEHNR, CDR2 FQNEAQ (reference sequence).

Sequencing input: peripheral blood. The TCR originated in a woman aged 25 to 39 with COVID-19, enrolled during active disease. V usage is TRBV7-9 and J usage is TRBJ1-2; 9 nucleotides agree with TRBD1. The CDR3 DNA reads as TGTGCCAGCAGCCCTCGGGACAGGGTCTATGGCTACACCTTC. This translates into CASSPRDRVYGYTF.